This paragraph reports one TCR beta chain. The CDR3 runs 18 residues. Trimming removed 5 bases from V and 6 bases from J; junction bases left unmatched: 18. CDR1 is LGHNT and CDR2 is FRNRAP in the germline V gene. The entry originates in a study of blood T cell repertoires in COVID-19. The data were produced by immunoSEQ multiplex PCR, yet TCRdb's version contains in-frame clones alone and is incomplete. Of about 140,000 clones detected, approximately 91% appear once; the ten largest clones hold 1.5% to 2%. The chain joins TRBV12-5 to TRBJ2-7, with 11 bases matching TRBD1. The TCR sequence derives from a man in his 70s with acute or convalescent COVID-19. Input material: peripheral blood. The CDR3, as DNA: TGTGCTAGTGGTACTCCTTTAATCGGACAGGGGGCTCCCGCCGAGCAGTACTTC. Encoded protein: CASGTPLIGQGAPAEQYF.